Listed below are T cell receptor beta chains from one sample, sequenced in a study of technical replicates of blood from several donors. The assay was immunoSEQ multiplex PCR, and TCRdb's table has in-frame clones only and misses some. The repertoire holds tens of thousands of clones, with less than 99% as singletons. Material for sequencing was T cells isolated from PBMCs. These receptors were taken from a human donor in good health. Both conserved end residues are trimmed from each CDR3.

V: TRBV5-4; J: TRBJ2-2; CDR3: ASSRDGPRGGGELF
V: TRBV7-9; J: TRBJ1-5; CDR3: ASSLVGQGHQPQH
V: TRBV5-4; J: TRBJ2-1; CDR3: ASSPGGNEQF
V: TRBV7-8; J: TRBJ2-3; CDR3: ASSLASLAGVDTQY
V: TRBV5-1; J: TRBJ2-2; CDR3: ASSFGTGRTGELF
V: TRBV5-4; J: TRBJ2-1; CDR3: ASSLSSGRSDEQF
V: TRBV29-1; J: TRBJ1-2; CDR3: SVGLGGPDPENSYGYT
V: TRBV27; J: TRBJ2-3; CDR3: ASSLWAAGARTDTQY
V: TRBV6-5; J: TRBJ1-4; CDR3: ASSYGTGEHEKLF
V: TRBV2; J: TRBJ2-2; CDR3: ASRAVEPAGELF
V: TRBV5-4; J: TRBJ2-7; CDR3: ASSLAGKYEQY
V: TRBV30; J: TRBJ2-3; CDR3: AWTRLWADTQY
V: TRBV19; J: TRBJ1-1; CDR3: ASLLGQRAF
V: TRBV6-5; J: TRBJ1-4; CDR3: ASRTGMNEKLF
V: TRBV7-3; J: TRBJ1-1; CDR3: ASSPSEGRNAEAF
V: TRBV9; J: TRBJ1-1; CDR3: ASSAGASSGEAF
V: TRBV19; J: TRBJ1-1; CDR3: ASSLYGTGMNTEAF
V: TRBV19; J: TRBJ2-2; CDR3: ASSRLALNTGELF
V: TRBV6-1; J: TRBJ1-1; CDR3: ASSTDRGTEAF
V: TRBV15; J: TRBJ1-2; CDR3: ATSSMWEGTGGYT
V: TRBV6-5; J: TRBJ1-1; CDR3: ASRDRGGTEAF
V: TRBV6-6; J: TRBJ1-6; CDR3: ASSRAPGSPLH
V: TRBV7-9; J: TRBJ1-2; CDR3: ASSLAMAANGYT
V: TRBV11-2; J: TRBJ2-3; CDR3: ASSLGTSDRFTDTQY
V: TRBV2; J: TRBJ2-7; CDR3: ATIGQGPSYEQY
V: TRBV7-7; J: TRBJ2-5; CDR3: ASSLPGIETQY
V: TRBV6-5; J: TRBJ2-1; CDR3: ASRAASYNEQF
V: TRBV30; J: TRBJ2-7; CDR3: AWGVHTRDRSLYEQY
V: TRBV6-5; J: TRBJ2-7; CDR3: ASSYSVAGGSYEQY
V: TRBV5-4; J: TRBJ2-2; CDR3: ASSLWGRAAGELF
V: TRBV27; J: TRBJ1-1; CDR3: ASSFGGGNTEAF
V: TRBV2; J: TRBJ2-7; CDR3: ATHRERAYEQY
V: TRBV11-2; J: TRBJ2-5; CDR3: ASSLLATSGSGVGETQY
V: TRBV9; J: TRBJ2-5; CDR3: ASSVTGGQETQY
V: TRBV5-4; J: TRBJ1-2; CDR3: ASSLISGHHYGYT
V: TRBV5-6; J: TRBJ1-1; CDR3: ASSFLMEMNTEAF
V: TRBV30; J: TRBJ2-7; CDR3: AWSSRGRGEQY
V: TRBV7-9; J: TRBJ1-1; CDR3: ALGDYTEAF
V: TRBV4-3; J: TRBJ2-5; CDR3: ASSHLTGDQETQY
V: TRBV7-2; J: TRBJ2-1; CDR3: ASSKPPYNEQF
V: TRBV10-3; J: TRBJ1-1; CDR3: AVRADTEAF
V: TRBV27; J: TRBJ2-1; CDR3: ASGTGTFNEQF
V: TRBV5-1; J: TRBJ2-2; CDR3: ASSLDAGNTGELF
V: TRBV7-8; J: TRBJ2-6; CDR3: ASSSTGIPGANVLT
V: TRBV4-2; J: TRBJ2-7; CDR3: ASSQVGRGYEQY
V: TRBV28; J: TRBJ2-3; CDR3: ASSFLLAGFPDTQY